Included here is one T cell receptor beta chain sequence, with context. Its antigen is undetermined. This record comes from a study of naive and memory T cell subsets. CD4 T cells were positively selected, then CD8 T cells from the CD4-negative fraction. Four subsets defined by CD45RA and CD27 were sorted after CD3, CD4, CD8 and live/dead staining. An equimolar mix of two oligonucleotides served as the beta constant-region primer for TRBC1 and TRBC2. The ligated cDNA underwent four PCR rounds using SP2 and nested alpha and beta constant-region primers. An oligonucleotide with the SP2 primer and a 12-nucleotide UMI was ligated to the cDNA 3' end. MiXCR, applied by TCRdb to the UMI-ligation and nested PCR reads, yields one record per CDR3 protein. Here the sample spans over 110,000 distinct CDR3 sequences, about 20% being singletons. Germline loops: CDR1 SQVTM, CDR2 ANQGSEA. CDR3 length: 16 residues. V gave up 1 base and J gave up 5 bases; unmatched junction bases: 7.

Findings of the study overall: A few larger clonotypes appeared in naive repertoires, especially CD8, possibly memory cells re-expressing CD45RA.

The gene calls are TRBV29-1 and TRBJ2-2; 10 bases are a match to TRBD2. This clonotype originated in a human donor in good health. The sample comprised naive CD8+ T cells from blood. This chain's CDR3 is CSVEGTSGTSTGELFF. The DNA for the CDR3 is TGCAGCGTTGAAGGGACTAGCGGAACCTCTACCGGGGAGCTGTTTTTT.